What follows are 4 T cell receptor beta chains derived from one specimen sequenced in a study of vaccination and CD4 T cells after COVID-19. No antigens are known for them. The treatment: approximately 11-day PBMC culture with coronavirus spike peptide pools or control peptides (ViraFEST assay). Sequenced with the Oncomine TCR Beta short-read assay was DNA taken from cultured CD4+ T cells. TCRdb ran MiXCR on the PCR reads and lists one entry per CDR3 protein. The data contain 20,000 to 25,000 distinct CDR3 sequences, about two fifths of them singletons. Sequencing input: CD4+ T cells from blood, cultured in vitro. The receptors shown here come from a human donor who had recovered from COVID-19.

There are a few counts of this clonotype. The chain couples TRBV6-4 to TRBJ2-3; TRBD1 agrees at 7 bases. The length of the CDR3 is 16 residues. Germline V CDR1 and CDR2: MRHNA, SNTAGT. With V trimmed by 0 bases and J by 4 bases, 7 bases remained unmatched. CDR3 DNA: TGTGCCAGCAGTGACTCGGTGACAGGGCATTCAGATACGCAGTATTTT. This sequence encodes CASSDSVTGHSDTQYF.

This chain connects TRBV2 to TRBJ1-1; 11 bases fit TRBD1. The V and J ends lost 4 bases and 6 bases, in that order; junction bases with no gene match: 7. This CDR3 has 15 residues. Germline V gene data show CDR1 as SNHLY and CDR2 as FYNNEI. CDR3 region: CASSAWDRGMAEAFF. Written as DNA, the CDR3 is TGTGCCAGCAGTGCCTGGGACAGGGGGATGGCTGAAGCTTTCTTT.

The rearrangement joins TRBV12-3 or TRBV12-4 to TRBJ2-3; the D gene is possibly TRBD1 (6 bases). CDR3 length: 14 residues. Deletions cut 2 bases from V and 5 bases from J, with 11 bases between. The chain's CDR3 is CASSLNPTGDTQYF. In DNA, the CDR3 is TGTGCCAGCAGTTTAAATCCGACAGGAGATACGCAGTATTTT.

V is TRBV24-1 and J is TRBJ2-2; D may be TRBD1 or TRBD2 (5 bases each). CDR1 and CDR2 (germline): KGHDR, SFDVKD. The V gene lost 10 bases and the J gene lost 1 base, with 15 bases spanning the gap. The CDR3 runs 15 residues. The CDR3 nucleotides read TGTGCCACTGGCGGGCGGCAGGGGAACACCGGGGAGCTGTTTTTT. It translates to CATGGRQGNTGELFF.